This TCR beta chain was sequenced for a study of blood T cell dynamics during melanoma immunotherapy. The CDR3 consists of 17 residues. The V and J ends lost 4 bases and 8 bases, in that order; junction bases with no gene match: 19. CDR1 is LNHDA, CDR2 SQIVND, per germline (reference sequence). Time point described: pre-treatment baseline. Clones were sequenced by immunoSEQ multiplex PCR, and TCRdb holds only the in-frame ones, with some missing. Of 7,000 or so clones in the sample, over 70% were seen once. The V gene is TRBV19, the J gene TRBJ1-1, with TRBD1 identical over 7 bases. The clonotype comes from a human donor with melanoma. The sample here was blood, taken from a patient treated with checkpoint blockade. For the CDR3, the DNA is TGTGCCAGTAGTACGAAACTAGACAGGGTTTCTCGGTTAGAAGCTTTCTTT. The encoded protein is CASSTKLDRVSRLEAFF.